This record covers a single T cell receptor beta chain. This record comes from a study of blood T cell repertoires in COVID-19. This CDR3 contains 17 residues. Per germline, CDR1 SEHNR and CDR2 FQNEAQ (reference sequence). V was cut by 5 bases and J by 3 bases, with 22 bases left in between. Data came from immunoSEQ multiplex PCR; TCRdb stores just in-frame clones and leaves some out. The sample records 300,000 to 400,000 clones, 80% to 90% being singletons. This clonotype was sampled from a man aged 30 to 39 who had recovered from COVID-19. This sequence joins TRBV7-9 and TRBJ1-1; D is uncertain. Sequences were obtained from PBMCs or T cells enriched from blood (not recorded which). The CDR3 here is CASSPRLGEGFDTEAFF. CDR3 DNA: TGTGCCAGCAGCCCGAGGTTAGGTGAAGGCTTCGACACTGAAGCTTTCTTT. The full variable domain, rest sourced from reference TRBV7-9 and TRBJ1-1, is DTGVSQNPRHKITKRGQNVTFRCDPISEHNRLYWYRQTLGQGPEFLTYFQNEAQLEKSRLLSDRFSAERPKGSFSTLEIQRTEQGDSAMYLCASSPRLGEGFDTEAFFGQGTRLTVV.